A few counts support the clone carrying this T cell receptor beta chain. These data originate in a study of post-analysis software for immune sequencing data. Unique molecular identifiers featured in each of the TCR beta cDNA libraries. TCRdb re-derived calls from the PCR reads in MiXCR, one entry per CDR3 protein. Among approximately 440,000 distinct CDR3 sequences listed, less than 45% were seen once. The sequence was obtained from a girl aged 10 to 17 with multiple sclerosis. The specimen sequenced was blood.

CDR3 DNA: TGTGCCAGCAGCCAAGAGGGGCTTAGCAATCAGCCCCAGCATTTT. Translation: CASSQEGLSNQPQHF. The V and J genes are TRBV3-1 and TRBJ1-5, with D tentatively TRBD1 (5 bases). V shed 0 bases and J shed 0 bases, with 6 bases lying between them. This CDR3 spans 15 amino acids. CDR1 and CDR2 (germline): LGHDT, YNNKEL (reference sequence). Drawing the rest from reference TRBV3-1 and TRBJ1-5, the complete variable domain is DTAVSQTPKYLVTQMGNDKSIKCEQNLGHDTMYWYKQDSKKFLKIMFSYNNKELIINETVPNRFSPKSPDKAHLNLHINSLELGDSAVYFCASSQEGLSNQPQHFGDGTRLSIL.